Following are 25 T cell receptor beta chains from one sample sequenced in a study of monozygotic twins with cystic fibrosis. Method: immunoSEQ multiplex PCR; TCRdb's copy keeps in-frame clones and lacks some. The table includes approximately 7,700 clones, 94% detected once. The sample consisted of blood. These receptors came from a boy aged 2 to 10 with cystic fibrosis.

This clone has just one count. The chain joins TRBV10-1 to TRBJ1-4; D gene uncertain. V lost 0 bases and J 7 bases, leaving 9 bases between the germline ends. Per the germline V gene, CDR1 is WNHNN and CDR2 is SYGVQD (reference sequence). The CDR3 has 14 amino acids. CDR3 in amino acids: CASSESIGSEKLFF. DNA of the CDR3: TGCGCCAGCAGTGAGTCGATAGGGAGTGAAAAACTGTTTTTT.

The chain links TRBV12-5 to TRBJ2-7; the D is unclear. The length of the CDR3 is 14 residues. V lost 2 bases and J lost 2, with 10 bases in between. Germline V gene lookup returns CDR1 LGHNT and CDR2 FRNRAP. The CDR3 sequence is CASGLSGGPYEQYF. The CDR3 DNA sequence: TGTGCTAGTGGTTTGTCGGGTGGCCCCTACGAGCAGTACTTC.

A single count supports this clone. The chain carries TRBV2 and TRBJ2-7; D call uncertain. Trimming shortened V by 5 bases and J by 6 bases, and 20 bases separated the two germline ends. CDR3 length equals 15 residues. Germline V gene data show CDR1 as SNHLY and CDR2 as FYNNEI. The CDR3, as DNA: TGTGCCAGCAGTAGCCCGGACGGTAGCTCCGGCGAGCAGTACTTC. As protein: CASSSPDGSSGEQYF. Supplemented by reference TRBV2 and TRBJ2-7, the full variable domain reads EPEVTQTPSHQVTQMGQEVILRCVPISNHLYFYWYRQILGQKVEFLVSFYNNEISEKSEIFDDQFSVERPDGSNFTLKIRSTKLEDSAMYFCASSSPDGSSGEQYFGPGTRLTVT.

This rearrangement joins TRBV6-1 to TRBJ1-2; 9 bases agree with TRBD1. Trimming at V came to 0 bases and at J to 2 bases, leaving 4 bases not matched to a gene. From germline, CDR1 is MNHNS and CDR2 SASEGT. The CDR3 consists of 16 residues. The CDR3 DNA reads as TGTGCCAGCAGTGAAGCGGGGGACAGGGAAAACTATGGCTACACCTTC. This gives the protein CASSEAGDRENYGYTF.

The chain is built from TRBV6-6 and TRBJ1-1; 8 bases match TRBD1. Germline trimming cut 5 bases from V and 8 bases from J; bases unmatched to any gene: 4. CDR3 length: 12 residues. Per germline, CDR1 MNHNY and CDR2 SVGAGI (reference sequence). CDR3 DNA: TGTGCCAGCAGTGTCCGGGACAGGGAAGCTTTCTTT. It encodes CASSVRDREAFF.

The chain is built from TRBV10-3 and TRBJ2-1; D is perhaps TRBD1 or TRBD2 (7 bases each). Trimming stripped 10 bases from V and 10 bases from J, with 17 bases between. The CDR3 extends over 12 amino acids. CDR1 and CDR2 from the germline V gene are ENHRY and SYGVKD. This CDR3 is CASQGGAWEQFF. In DNA form, the CDR3 reads TGTGCCAGCCAGGGGGGGGCCTGGGAGCAGTTCTTC.

The chain couples TRBV7-8 to TRBJ2-3, with 15 bases identical to TRBD2. CDR1 and CDR2 from the germline V gene are SGHVS and FQNEAQ. Unmatched junction bases numbered 9, after V lost 5 bases and J lost 6 bases. This CDR3 comprises 17 residues. CDR3 sequence: CASSGGLAGGSWDTQYF. CDR3 DNA sequence: TGTGCCAGCAGCGGGGGACTAGCGGGGGGCTCCTGGGATACGCAGTATTTT. The whole variable domain, filled in from reference TRBV7-8 and TRBJ2-3, reads GAGVSQSPRYKVAKRGQDVALRCDPISGHVSLFWYQQALGQGPEFLTYFQNEAQLDKSGLPSDRFFAERPEGSVSTLKIQRTQQEDSAVYLCASSGGLAGGSWDTQYFGPGTRLTVL.

The chain couples TRBV2 to TRBJ2-5; 8 nucleotides line up with TRBD2. This CDR3 region has 14 residues. V gave up 0 bases and J gave up 5 bases; unmatched junction bases: 2. The V gene's germline CDR1 is SNHLY and CDR2 FYNNEI. The chain's CDR3 is CASSEASGVETQYF. The CDR3, as DNA: TGTGCCAGCAGTGAAGCTAGCGGGGTTGAGACCCAGTACTTC. The variable domain in full, completed from reference TRBV2 and TRBJ2-5, reads EPEVTQTPSHQVTQMGQEVILRCVPISNHLYFYWYRQILGQKVEFLVSFYNNEISEKSEIFDDQFSVERPDGSNFTLKIRSTKLEDSAMYFCASSEASGVETQYFGPGTRLLVL.

This chain joins TRBV5-4 and TRBJ1-1; D perhaps matches TRBD1 (5 bases). Trimming removed 3 bases at V and 2 bases at J, with 11 bases between. Germline V CDR1 and CDR2: SGHNT, YYREEE (reference sequence). CDR3 length: 14 amino acids. CDR3 sequence: CASSSRDLNTEAFF. DNA of the CDR3: TGTGCCAGCAGCTCCCGGGACCTCAACACTGAAGCTTTCTTT.

CDR3 sequence (DNA): TGTGCCAGCAGCGTAGGGCTGGGACAGGGGTTGTACACCGGGGAGCTGTTTTTT. Translating gives CASSVGLGQGLYTGELFF. The V and J genes are TRBV9 and TRBJ2-2, with 10 bases lining up with TRBD1. CDR1 and CDR2 from the germline V gene are SGDLS and YYNGEE. The CDR3 covers 18 residues. The ends lost 0 bases at V and 3 bases at J; junction bases unmatched: 8.

This clone was recorded once. This sequence joins TRBV28 and TRBJ2-5; D not resolved. The CDR3 spans 13 residues. Germline CDR1 is MDHEN and CDR2 is SYDVKM. Trimming removed 5 bases from V and 5 bases from J, with 12 bases in between. The CDR3 sequence is CASSPRSVETQYF. CDR3 bases: TGTGCCAGCAGTCCCCGATCAGTGGAGACCCAGTACTTC.

The chain carries TRBV6-1 and TRBJ2-3, with D tentatively TRBD1 or TRBD2 (6 bases each). This CDR3 contains 16 residues. V was shortened by 4 bases and J by 2 bases, with 16 bases between the two germline ends. The germline V gene has CDR1 MNHNS and CDR2 SASEGT. CDR3 amino acids: CASSAIQGGDTDTQYF. In DNA form, the CDR3 reads TGTGCCAGCAGTGCCATACAGGGAGGAGACACAGATACGCAGTATTTT.

In this sample, this clone turned up once. The rearrangement joins TRBV9 to TRBJ1-1; maybe TRBD1 (5 bases). Deletions cut 4 bases from V and 0 bases from J, with 13 bases between. The CDR3 spans 15 residues. Germline V gives CDR1 SGDLS, CDR2 YYNGEE. As DNA, the CDR3 is TGTGCCAGCAGCCCCTTGGGGGGGGTGAACACTGAAGCTTTCTTT. Protein sequence: CASSPLGGVNTEAFF.

The chain employs TRBV9 and TRBJ1-6; D perhaps matches TRBD1 (6 bases). The CDR3 has 17 amino acids. V gave up 0 bases and J gave up 10 bases, with 20 bases separating them. CDR1 is SGDLS, CDR2 YYNGEE, per germline. CDR3 sequence: CASSVGPGRGNESPLHF. CDR3 sequence (DNA): TGTGCCAGCAGCGTAGGCCCTGGCAGGGGTAATGAATCACCCCTCCACTTT.

J is TRBJ2-5 and V is TRBV2; D not resolved. Germline V gene sequence: CDR1 SNHLY, CDR2 FYNNEI. This CDR3 spans 14 amino acids. The ends were cut back, 5 bases at V and 1 base at J, with 11 bases in the middle. In DNA form, the CDR3 reads TGTGCCAGCAGTCTTAAATGGGGCCAAGAGACCCAGTACTTC. Translation gives CASSLKWGQETQYF.

The chain recombines TRBV5-1 with TRBJ2-7; D remains unclear. CDR3 size: 15 residues. CDR1 and CDR2 from the germline V gene are SGHRS and YFSETQ. V shed 0 bases and J shed 2 bases, with 12 bases lying between them. CDR3 sequence (DNA): TGCGCCAGCAGCTTGGGTATACAGCCCGCCTACGAGCAGTACTTC. This codes for CASSLGIQPAYEQYF.

The rearrangement uses TRBV19 and TRBJ2-4; the D is unclear. The CDR3 covers 14 residues. CDR1 and CDR2 from the germline V gene are LNHDA and SQIVND (reference sequence). V was shortened by 5 bases and J by 5 bases, with 13 bases between the two germline ends. This CDR3 is CASSLGFVENIQYF. The CDR3 DNA follows: TGTGCCAGTAGTTTGGGGTTTGTGGAAAACATTCAGTACTTC.

The chain links TRBV19 to TRBJ2-1; possibly TRBD1 or TRBD2 for D (5 bases each). CDR3 length: 13 residues. The V end was cut by 0 bases, the J end by 10 bases, with 10 bases between. Germline V gene lookup returns CDR1 LNHDA and CDR2 SQIVND (reference sequence). Written as DNA, the CDR3 is TGTGCCAGTAGTATAGATTGGGGCGGGGAGCAGTTCTTC. This encodes CASSIDWGGEQFF.

The chain uses TRBV18 and TRBJ1-2, with 7 bases fitting TRBD1. J gave up 0 bases and V 3 bases, and 7 bases lay outside the gene matches. CDR3 size: 16 residues. The germline CDR1 and CDR2 sequences are KGHSH and LQKENI. The CDR3 DNA is TGTGCCAGCTCACCCACCCGGGACAGCGCTAACTATGGCTACACCTTC. It codes for CASSPTRDSANYGYTF.

The chain combines TRBV29-1 with TRBJ1-1, with unresolved D. The V gene's germline CDR1 is SQVTM and CDR2 ANQGSEA. Trimming cost V 5 bases and J 0 bases, with 10 bases left between them. The CDR3 loop spans 13 amino acids. The CDR3 sequence: CSVFRPLNTEAFF. In nucleotides, the CDR3 is TGCAGCGTTTTCCGTCCGCTGAACACTGAAGCTTTCTTT.

This chain uses TRBV19 with TRBJ1-1; D not resolved. V lost 7 bases and J lost 5, with 17 bases in between. Germline V CDR1 and CDR2: LNHDA, SQIVND (reference sequence). The CDR3 consists of 14 residues. The CDR3 DNA reads as TGTGCCAGTAAGCTAGCAGCGGAACGGACTGAAGCTTTCTTT. Its translation: CASKLAAERTEAFF. Based on the CDR3 plus reference TRBV19 and TRBJ1-1, the full variable domain is DGGITQSPKYLFRKEGQNVTLSCEQNLNHDAMYWYRQDPGQGLRLIYYSQIVNDFQKGDIAEGYSVSREKKESFPLTVTSAQKNPTAFYLCASKLAAERTEAFFGQGTRLTVV.

The J gene is TRBJ2-5, the V gene TRBV6-5; D is uncertain. The V gene lost 2 bases and the J gene lost 3 bases, with 7 bases spanning the gap. Germline CDR1 and CDR2: MNHEY and SVGAGI. The CDR3 extends over 13 amino acids. The CDR3 DNA reads as TGTGCCAGCAGTTACGGGCCTAAAGAGACCCAGTACTTC. It is translated as CASSYGPKETQYF.

Only one count was recorded for this clone. The V gene is TRBV18, the J gene TRBJ2-2; 9 bases are a match to TRBD1. The CDR3 has 14 residues. J gave up 2 bases and V 7 bases, and 2 bases lay outside the gene matches. Germline lookup yields CDR1 KGHSH and CDR2 LQKENI. The CDR3 region is CASLQGANTGELFF. CDR3 in DNA: TGTGCCAGCTTACAGGGGGCAAACACCGGGGAGCTGTTTTTT.

This clone was seen just once. The chain recombines TRBV15 with TRBJ2-6; no clear D gene. V dropped 8 bases and J dropped 0 bases, with 8 bases sitting between them. This CDR3 is 14 amino acids long. Germline loops: CDR1 LNHNV, CDR2 YYDKDF (reference sequence). CDR3 amino acids: CATPSLSGANVLTF. The CDR3 nucleotides read TGTGCCACCCCAAGTCTCTCTGGGGCCAACGTCCTGACTTTC.

The chain combines TRBV7-2 with TRBJ2-7; tentative D call: TRBD2 (5 bases). CDR3 length equals 13 residues. V lost 1 base and J lost 3, with 7 bases in between. CDR1 and CDR2 from the germline V gene are SGHTA and FQGNSA. The CDR3 bases are TGTGCCAGCAGCTTAGAAGGACTCTACGAGCAGTACTTC. The encoded protein is CASSLEGLYEQYF.